This T cell receptor (beta chain) was obtained from a study of regulatory T cells in long-lasting Graves disease. V lost 3 bases and J lost 7; bases outside the gene matches: 5. Germline V gene data show CDR1 as SGHNT and CDR2 as YENEEA. This CDR3 is 16 amino acids long. As concerns this clonotype: Its antigen is unidentified.

Overall study results and limits: Persistent Graves' patients showed reduced TCR diversity versus newly diagnosed patients.

Time point here: persistent/refractory GD, antithyroid drugs over 5 years with positive TRAb. Preparation of the TCR library used RNA extracted from PBMCs. TCR beta libraries were built with iRepertoire HTBI primers and Arm-PCR of CDR3 regions. Each CDR3 protein is one row after TCRdb ran MiXCR on the multiplex PCR reads. The sample contains around 460,000 distinct CDR3 sequences, about 22% of which appear only once. The sequence was obtained from a female donor with Graves disease. The sequencing here drew on peripheral blood mononuclear cells (PBMCs), taken when the disease was refractory, from a patient treated with antithyroid drugs. The chain is built from TRBV11-3 and TRBJ2-2; 13 bases are a match to TRBD2. CDR3 loop: CASSLGLAGSGGELFF. As DNA, the CDR3 is TGTGCCAGCAGCTTGGGACTAGCGGGGTCCGGCGGGGAGCTGTTTTTT.